This T cell receptor (beta chain) comes out of a study of tumor-infiltrating lymphocytes in primary liver carcinoma. In the study overall: Surgeons treated the primary liver carcinoma of the patients by surgical resection.

Losses at the gene ends were 5 bases for V and 5 bases for J; bases not matched to a gene: 5. Germline V lookup: CDR1 MDHEN, CDR2 SYDVKM. CDR3 length equals 15 residues. This clonotype appeared a single time. TCR beta cDNA was made from 500 ng total RNA with a constant-region primer. Three nested multiplex PCR rounds, a slightly modified ARM-PCR method, built the TCR beta libraries. Primers for the first two PCR rounds were TRBV1-TRBV30 forward primers and a C-beta reverse primer (roughly 10 cycles per round). TCRdb redid the calling of the multiplex PCR reads with MiXCR, one entry per CDR3 protein. The sample carries some 190,000 distinct CDR3 sequences, 50% to 75% recorded once. The blood RNA (from unsorted whole blood) was obtained, and germline DNA was also extracted.

Sequencing was carried out using peripheral blood. The clonotype was recovered from a man aged 40-55 years with primary liver carcinoma and hepatitis B virus infection. The chain uses TRBV28 and TRBJ2-1; 11 nucleotides align to TRBD2. The CDR3 sequence: CASSGSGRADNEQFF. The CDR3 nucleotides are TGTGCCAGCAGTGGTAGCGGGAGGGCGGACAATGAGCAGTTCTTC.